Listed here is a single TCR beta chain. The antigen is undetermined. These data are taken from a study of graft-versus-host responses after intestinal transplantation. For the study at large: Recipients obtained multivisceral, liver-intestinal, or isolated intestinal transplants. Study results and limitations: Analysis identified GvH clones in recipient marrow, with some appearing first in ileum or blood. Allograft clonal ratios (graft-versus-host to host-versus-graft) were high in patients who had graft-donor T cell macrochimerism.

The table came from immunoSEQ multiplex PCR; TCRdb's copy has only in-frame clones and leaves some out. The data contain some 27,000 clones, about 95% of them singletons. There are 17 residues in the CDR3. The germline V gene encodes CDR1 SEHNR and CDR2 FQNEAQ (reference sequence). Trimming removed 5 bases at V and 1 base at J, with 17 bases between. The rearrangement uses TRBV7-9 and TRBJ2-2; D is unresolved. This TCR derives from a human patient who received an intestinal transplant, so some T cells may come from the graft donor. The sample here was PBMCs, taken approximately 32 days after intestinal transplant. The CDR3 loop is CASSPGLSLGNTGELFF. The CDR3 coding sequence is TGTGCCAGCAGCCCCGGTCTTTCGCTCGGGAACACCGGGGAGCTGTTTTTT.